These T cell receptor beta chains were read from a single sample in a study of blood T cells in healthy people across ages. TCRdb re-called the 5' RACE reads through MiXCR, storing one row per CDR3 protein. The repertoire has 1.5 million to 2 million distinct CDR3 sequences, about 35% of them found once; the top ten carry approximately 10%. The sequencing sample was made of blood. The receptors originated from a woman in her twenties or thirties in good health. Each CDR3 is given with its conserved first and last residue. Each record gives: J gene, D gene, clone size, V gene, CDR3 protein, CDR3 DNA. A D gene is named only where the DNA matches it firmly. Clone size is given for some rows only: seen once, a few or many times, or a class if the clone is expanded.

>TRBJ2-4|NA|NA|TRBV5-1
CASSLGQVYERYF
TGCGCCAGCAGCTTGGGGCAGGTTTACGAGCGGTACTTC
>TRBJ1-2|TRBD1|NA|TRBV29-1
CSVVGTGTGYTF
TGCAGCGTTGTCGGGACAGGGACTGGCTACACCTTC
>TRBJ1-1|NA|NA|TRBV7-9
CASSPVGGPNTEAFF
TGTGCCAGCAGCCCGGTAGGTGGTCCGAACACTGAAGCTTTCTTT
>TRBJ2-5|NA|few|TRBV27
CASRPRGGGETQYF
TGTGCCAGCCGACCCCGGGGAGGAGGGGAGACCCAGTACTTC
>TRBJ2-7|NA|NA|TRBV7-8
CASSLGDSAVYEQYF
TGTGCCAGCAGCTTAGGAGACTCAGCCGTCTACGAGCAGTACTTC
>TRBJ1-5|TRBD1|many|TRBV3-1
CASTQGGNQPQHF
TGTGCCAGCACTCAGGGGGGGAATCAGCCCCAGCATTTT
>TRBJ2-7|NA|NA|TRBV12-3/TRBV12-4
CASSFTGNEQYF
TGTGCCAGCAGTTTCACAGGGAACGAGCAGTACTTC
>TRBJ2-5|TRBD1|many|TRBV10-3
CAIGEGAEYGETQYF
TGTGCCATTGGCGAGGGGGCAGAGTATGGGGAGACCCAGTACTTC
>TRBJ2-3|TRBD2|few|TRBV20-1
CSARKRGAYVTQYF
TGCAGTGCTAGAAAGCGGGGGGCTTATGTTACGCAGTATTTT
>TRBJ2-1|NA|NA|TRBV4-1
CTSRSAVGDEQFF
TGCACCAGCAGAAGCGCGGTGGGCGATGAGCAGTTCTTC
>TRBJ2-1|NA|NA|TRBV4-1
CASSQGRVSYNEQFF
TGCGCCAGCAGCCAGGGCAGGGTCTCCTACAATGAGCAGTTCTTC
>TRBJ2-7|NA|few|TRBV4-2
CASSQETSNYEQYF
TGTGCCAGCAGCCAGGAGACGTCAAACTACGAGCAGTACTTC
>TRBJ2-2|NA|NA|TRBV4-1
CASSQDPGGNTGELFF
TGCGCCAGCAGCCAAGATCCGGGCGGTAACACCGGGGAGCTGTTTTTT
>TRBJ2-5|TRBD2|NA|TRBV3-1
CASSLVFTSGAQETQYF
TGTGCCAGCAGCCTCGTGTTCACTAGCGGGGCCCAAGAGACCCAGTACTTC
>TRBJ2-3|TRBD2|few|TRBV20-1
CSARGPSGGDTHTDTQYF
TGCAGTGCTAGAGGCCCTAGCGGGGGAGATACACACACAGATACGCAGTATTTT
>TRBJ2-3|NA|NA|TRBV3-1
CASSLRGTADTQYF
TGTGCCAGCAGTCTCCGGGGGACGGCAGATACGCAGTATTTT
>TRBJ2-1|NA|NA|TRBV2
CASRQAGQFNEQFF
TGTGCCAGCAGGCAAGCGGGCCAATTTAATGAGCAGTTCTTC
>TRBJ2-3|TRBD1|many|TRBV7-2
CASSQTFDRGLTDTQYF
TGTGCCAGCAGCCAAACCTTCGACAGGGGGCTAACAGATACGCAGTATTTT
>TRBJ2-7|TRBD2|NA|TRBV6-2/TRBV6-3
CASSVAGGPGYEQYF
TGTGCCAGCAGCGTAGCGGGAGGGCCGGGCTACGAGCAGTACTTC
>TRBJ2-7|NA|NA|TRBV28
CASSPHKIAVHGQYF
TGTGCCAGCAGCCCTCACAAGATAGCAGTCCACGGGCAGTACTTC
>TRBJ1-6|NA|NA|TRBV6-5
CASRSQGRDTLHF
TGTGCCAGCAGGTCCCAAGGAAGGGACACCCTCCACTTT
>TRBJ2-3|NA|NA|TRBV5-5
CASSFLGAASTDTQYF
TGTGCCAGCAGCTTTCTTGGGGCGGCTAGCACAGATACGCAGTATTTT
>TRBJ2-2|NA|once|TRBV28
CASSFIGPGRGELFF
TGTGCCAGCAGTTTTATTGGGCCCGGCAGGGGGGAGCTGTTTTTT
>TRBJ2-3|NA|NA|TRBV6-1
CASSDWTDTQYF
TGTGCCAGCAGTGATTGGACAGATACGCAGTATTTT
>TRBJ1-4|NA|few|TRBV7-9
CGSSQRRTDEKLFF
TGTGGCAGCAGCCAAAGGCGGACAGATGAAAAACTGTTTTTT
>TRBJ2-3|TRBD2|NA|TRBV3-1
CASSQDLVYSGVSTDTQYF
TGTGCCAGCAGCCAAGATCTGGTGTATAGCGGGGTTAGCACAGATACGCAGTATTTT
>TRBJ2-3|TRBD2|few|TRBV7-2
CASSPTSGTSTDTQYF
TGTGCCAGCAGCCCAACTAGCGGAACTAGCACAGATACGCAGTATTTT
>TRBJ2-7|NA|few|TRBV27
CASSLQGSTLPYEQYF
TGTGCCAGCAGTCTCCAGGGGTCGACCCTACCCTACGAGCAGTACTTC
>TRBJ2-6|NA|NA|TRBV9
CASTLDSGANVLTF
TGTGCCAGCACCCTAGACTCTGGGGCCAACGTCCTGACTTTC
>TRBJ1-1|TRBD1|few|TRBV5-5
CASSNSGQGANTEAFF
TGTGCCAGCAGCAACTCGGGACAGGGAGCGAACACTGAAGCTTTCTTT
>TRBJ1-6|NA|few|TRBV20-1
CSARDRRLQYSPLHF
TGCAGTGCTAGAGATCGAAGGCTTCAATATTCACCCCTCCACTTT
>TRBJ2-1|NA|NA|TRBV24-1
CATSDGLSNEQFF
TGTGCCACCAGTGATGGACTTTCAAATGAGCAGTTCTTC
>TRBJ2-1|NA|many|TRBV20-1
CSARFPGVSEQFF
TGCAGTGCTAGATTTCCAGGGGTTAGTGAGCAGTTCTTC
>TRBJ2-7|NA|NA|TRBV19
CASSIREYYEQYF
TGTGCCAGTAGTATCCGGGAGTACTACGAGCAGTACTTC
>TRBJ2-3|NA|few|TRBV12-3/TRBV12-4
CASGPKTHTQYF
TGTGCCAGCGGCCCTAAGACGCATACGCAGTATTTT
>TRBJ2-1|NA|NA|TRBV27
CASSIAGSLGSYNEQFF
TGTGCCAGCAGTATCGCAGGGTCCCTTGGCTCCTACAATGAGCAGTTCTTC
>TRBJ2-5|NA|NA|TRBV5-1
CASSLDDYQGTQYF
TGCGCCAGCAGCTTGGACGACTATCAAGGGACCCAGTACTTC